A selection of T cell receptor beta chains follows, all from one sample in a study of cytomegalovirus exposure and HLA in healthy donors. TCRdb's copy holds only in-frame clones and misses some; the assay was immunoSEQ multiplex PCR. The sample includes about 120,000 clones, 75% to 90% seen only once; the top ten take 1.5% to 2%. Sequenced material: PBMCs. These receptors all stem from a man between 40 and 49 years old in good health and CMV-seronegative. Both conserved end residues are part of each CDR3. D genes are given only for firm matches. Rows give clone size only sometimes, using once, few, many, or a class for an expanded clone.

d_call	v_call	j_call	clone_size	cdr3_nt	cdr3_aa
TRBD1	TRBV28	TRBJ1-4	-	TGTGCCAGCAGTACAGGGGCCGCACAGAAAAAACTGTTTTTT	CASSTGAAQKKLFF
TRBD2	TRBV15	TRBJ2-7	-	TGTGCCACCAGCAGTAATGGACTAGCCCCAGCCGAGCAGTACTTC	CATSSNGLAPAEQYF
TRBD2	TRBV27	TRBJ2-3	-	TGTGCCAGCAGCAATAGGAGACTAGCGGGAGCAACGGATACGCAGTATTTT	CASSNRRLAGATDTQYF
-	TRBV6-4	TRBJ1-6	-	TGTGCCAGCAGGAACGCAATAACAGGGAGCAGCTATAATTCACCCCTCCACTTT	CASRNAITGSSYNSPLHF
-	TRBV5-1	TRBJ2-2	once	TGCGCCAGCAGCGGGGGCTTGCGGGAGTTCACCGGGGAGCTGTTTTTT	CASSGGLREFTGELFF
TRBD2	TRBV6-4	TRBJ2-1	few	TGTGCCAGCAGTGACGGGACTAGCGGGGGGGCCAATGAGCAGTTCTTC	CASSDGTSGGANEQFF
-	TRBV9	TRBJ1-1	-	TGTGCCAGCAGCGTAGGATGGAGGGGCGTTCCCTACACTGAAGCTTTCTTT	CASSVGWRGVPYTEAFF
-	TRBV30	TRBJ1-1	-	TGTGCCTGGAGTGTCGGGGGTGCCACTGAAGCTTTCTTT	CAWSVGGATEAFF
-	TRBV12-5	TRBJ2-2	few	TGTGCTAGTGGTTTGGTTTCATCAAACACCGGGGAGCTGTTTTTT	CASGLVSSNTGELFF
TRBD1	TRBV6-6	TRBJ1-1	-	TGTGCCAGCACCTTCCGGGACAGGGGTTCTGAAGCTTTCTTT	CASTFRDRGSEAFF